The T cell receptor (beta chain) described here comes from a study of T cells in Graves' hyperthyroidism and ophthalmopathy. General study findings and limits: Progression to ophthalmopathy was predicted a median of about six months early. A model of 13 V-J features distinguished ophthalmopathy from stable hyperthyroidism.

In this sample, this clonotype turned up a few times. Its target is not known. Germline lookup yields CDR1 LNHDA and CDR2 SQIVND (reference sequence). Trimming shortened V by 5 bases and J by 2 bases, and 12 bases separated the two germline ends. CDR3 length: 14 residues. Researchers amplified the TCR beta CDR3 regions from RNA transcripts. An initial round of RT-PCR targeting the TCR CDR3 relied on the HTBI primer set. In TCRdb, the multiplex PCR reads were re-called with MiXCR into one record per CDR3 protein. In the table there are about 740,000 distinct CDR3 sequences, roughly 15% of which are singletons.

The rearrangement uses TRBV19 and TRBJ1-1; D not certain. This TCR was sampled from a woman younger than 30 with Graves' hyperthyroidism. The source material was blood. The CDR3 here is CASSGFGGNTEAFF. DNA of the CDR3: TGTGCCAGTAGTGGGTTCGGCGGAAACACTGAAGCTTTCTTT.